These 6 T cell receptor beta chains were all obtained from the same sample, sequenced in a study of blood T cells in healthy people across ages (dated by TCRdb to the mid-2010s). Library creation used 5' RACE. Reads for this sample came from an Illumina HiSeq 2500. A second PCR of 7 to 11 cycles was performed with a sample-barcoded 5' primer and a J-beta primer mix. TCRdb cleaned the public reads at Q25 with fastp, built clones with MiXCR and kept in-frame beta chains. Each CDR3 protein gets just one entry, which takes the most common genes and DNA from the rows behind it. This sample gives under 2 million distinct CDR3 sequences in total; almost 35% of them show up just once. Together, the top ten hold roughly 12% of the sample. The source material was blood. The receptor set was obtained from a woman aged 25 to 39 in good health.

Only a few counts were recorded for this clonotype. This chain uses TRBV10-3 with TRBJ1-1, with no clear D. The germline V and J ends were trimmed by 8 bases and 4 bases, with 11 bases remaining between them. This CDR3 is built from 12 residues. Per germline, CDR1 ENHRY and CDR2 SYGVKD. CDR3: CAIAGAPTEAFF. The CDR3 bases are TGTGCCATCGCGGGAGCGCCCACTGAAGCTTTCTTT.

For this clonotype: This may come from a read error, since a much larger clone is one base off. The rearrangement uses TRBV2 and TRBJ2-1; 10 bases map to TRBD2. Germline CDR1 reads SNHLY; CDR2 reads FYNNEI. The J segment lost 5 bases and the V segment lost 11 bases, leaving 12 bases of the junction unmatched. The CDR3 sequence is 15 residues long. The DNA of the CDR3 is TGTGCCGGCGGAACCCAGCGGGGGGGCCACAATGAGCAGTTCTTC. Protein: CAGGTQRGGHNEQFF.

V is TRBV7-3 and J is TRBJ1-4; 10 nucleotides agree with TRBD1. CDR1 SGHTA and CDR2 FQGTGA come from the germline V gene. This CDR3 contains 17 residues. V lost 3 bases, J lost 5 bases, and 9 bases stayed unmatched. This CDR3 reads CASSFSPRDRGNEKLFF. The CDR3 DNA reads as TGTGCCAGCAGCTTCTCACCACGGGACAGGGGAAATGAAAAACTGTTTTTT.

The chain's CDR3 is CASSLIELKAPYF. The DNA of the CDR3 is TGTGCCAGCAGCTTGATCGAGTTGAAGGCGCCGTACTTC. The V and J genes are TRBV5-5 and TRBJ2-5, with D hard to call. With 1 base removed from V and 13 bases from J, the gap between germline ends came to 17 bases. Germline V gene sequence: CDR1 SGHKS, CDR2 YYEKEE (reference sequence). The CDR3 spans 13 residues.

This clonotype was picked up many times. The chain joins TRBV29-1 to TRBJ2-7, with D maybe TRBD1 (5 bases). The germline gives CDR1 SQVTM, CDR2 ANQGSEA. This CDR3 has 12 amino acids. Trimming removed 4 bases at V and 2 bases at J, with 9 bases between. CDR3 in DNA: TGCAGCGTTGCAGTGACAGCCTACGAGCAGTACTTC. Translated: CSVAVTAYEQYF.

This clonotype showed up just a few times. The chain joins TRBV6-5 to TRBJ2-3; D tentatively fits TRBD1 or TRBD2 (5 bases each). CDR1 MNHEY and CDR2 SVGAGI come from the germline V gene. Trimming removed 6 bases at V and 5 bases at J, with 12 bases between. The CDR3 is 13 residues long. CDR3 coding DNA: TGTGCCAGCAGCAGGGACCCACTAGATACGCAGTATTTT. Protein sequence: CASSRDPLDTQYF.